The source of this TCR beta chain is a study of blood T cell repertoires in COVID-19. Study background: COVID-19 samples collected from the United States, Italy and Spain covered acute and convalescent phases. In each case, the material was cDNA or gDNA derived from T cells, B-cell-depleted T cells, or PBMCs.

Germline loops: CDR1 SGHTA, CDR2 FQGNSA. CDR3 size: 14 residues. Trimming removed 5 bases at V and 7 bases at J, with 17 bases between. Source study methods: Estimation of nucleated cell counts relied on the amplification of reference gene primers. Data came from immunoSEQ multiplex PCR; TCRdb stores just in-frame clones and leaves some out. V, J and clone size are taken as reported in that table, and D and trimming were inferred from the DNA itself. Of about 49,000 clones in the sample, approximately 80% were seen once. The chain uses TRBV7-2 and TRBJ2-5, with D possibly matching TRBD2 (7 bases). The sample taken for sequencing was peripheral blood. This receptor was obtained from an older woman with acute or convalescent COVID-19. This chain's CDR3 is CASSEGGGGWTQYF. The DNA for the CDR3 is TGTGCCAGCAGCGAGGGCGGCGGGGGCTGGACCCAGTACTTC.